A single sample gave rise to the 32 T cell receptor beta chains below, sequenced in a study of OX40 agonist ivuxolimab in advanced cancers. Library construction relied on the immunoSEQ multiplex PCR assay. Drawn from immuneACCESS, this table holds only the in-frame rearrangements with V and J called that TCRdb kept. Clones are partly lost; checked studies trace under half to an unresolved V gene and leave the rest unexplained. This sample lists about 27,000 clones; 82% were detected once. Together, the top ten hold 20% to 25% of the sample. The sequenced sample was CD4+ or CD8+ T cells sorted from blood, obtained in a trial of the OX40 agonist ivuxolimab. The receptors here all came from an adult with an advanced solid tumor such as melanoma, head and neck, liver or kidney cancer.

V usage is TRBV27 and J usage is TRBJ2-1; a weak D match, TRBD2 (7 bases). CDR3 length: 17 amino acids. CDR1 is MNHEY, CDR2 SMNVEV, per germline (reference sequence). V was clipped by 2 bases and J by 4 bases, with 18 bases between them. The CDR3 spells CASSLSHAGAQYNEQFF. CDR3 nucleotide sequence: TGTGCCAGCAGTTTAAGTCATGCGGGGGCTCAGTACAATGAGCAGTTCTTC.

The V and J genes are TRBV7-9 and TRBJ2-1; the D call may be TRBD1 or TRBD2 (5 bases each). Germline CDR1 is SEHNR and CDR2 is FQNEAQ (reference sequence). CDR3 length: 16 residues. Between the trimmed V and J ends, which lost 5 bases and 3 bases, there was a span of 17 bases. The CDR3 loop is CASSVRGRGHYNEQFF. The CDR3 nucleotides are TGTGCCAGCAGCGTACGGGGCCGCGGCCACTACAATGAGCAGTTCTTC.

This clone has at least ten counts. The chain has TRBV30 and TRBJ1-6; no firm D call. The length of the CDR3 is 13 residues. Trimming removed 0 bases from V and 7 bases from J, with 7 bases in between. The germline CDR1 and CDR2 sequences are GTSNPN and SVGIG (reference sequence). The chain's CDR3 is CAWSVSENSPLHF. DNA for the CDR3: TGTGCCTGGAGTGTATCGGAGAATTCACCCCTCCACTTT.

This clone was seen more than once but under ten times. This chain uses TRBV28 with TRBJ2-3; unclear D gene. The CDR3 is made up of 12 amino acids. Germline V CDR1 and CDR2: MDHEN, SYDVKM. V was trimmed by 6 bases and J by 4 bases, leaving 8 bases between them. The CDR3 region is CASSQRADTQYF. In nucleotides, the CDR3 is TGTGCCAGCAGCCAACGGGCAGATACGCAGTATTTT.

The chain links TRBV7-3 to TRBJ2-7, with D possibly being TRBD2 (5 bases). CDR3 length equals 13 residues. Germline V gene sequence: CDR1 SGHTA, CDR2 FQGTGA. V was clipped by 1 base and J by 1 base, with 5 bases between them. The CDR3 here is CASSLSGSYEQYF. The CDR3 coding sequence is TGTGCCAGCAGCTTAAGCGGGTCCTACGAGCAGTACTTC.

V and J are TRBV28 and TRBJ2-7, with TRBD1 identical over 9 bases. CDR3 length: 16 amino acids. In germline, CDR1 is MDHEN, CDR2 SYDVKM. J was trimmed by 3 bases and V by 3 bases; bases with no gene match: 9. The CDR3 DNA sequence: TGTGCCAGCAGTTTCGGACAGGGGATTGTTGTCTACGAGCAGTACTTC. Its translation: CASSFGQGIVVYEQYF.

The chain joins TRBV7-4 to TRBJ1-2; D is unresolved. The CDR3 is made up of 16 amino acids. The V and J ends lost 2 bases and 3 bases respectively, with 16 bases between them. Germline V gene data show CDR1 as SGHVT and CDR2 as SQSDAQ. CDR3 sequence (DNA): TGTGCCAGCAGCTTACTCCGGGGTTTCGAGGACTATGGCTACACCTTC. This sequence encodes CASSLLRGFEDYGYTF.

This clone occurred once. The chain links TRBV27 to TRBJ1-3, with D uncertain. CDR1 is MNHEY and CDR2 is SMNVEV in the germline V gene (reference sequence). Trimming shortened V by 10 bases and J by 0 bases, and 4 bases separated the two germline ends. This CDR3 has 11 amino acids. This CDR3 reads CATSSGNTIYF. CDR3 DNA sequence: TGTGCCACCTCCTCTGGAAACACCATATATTTT.

The chain recombines TRBV7-9 with TRBJ1-1, with D tentatively TRBD1 (5 bases). CDR1 SEHNR and CDR2 FQNEAQ come from the germline V gene (reference sequence). The CDR3 length is 12 residues. V lost 8 bases and J 6 bases, leaving 13 bases between the germline ends. DNA of the CDR3: TGTGCCAGCGGCGGGGCCCGAGCTGAAGCTTTCTTT. Amino acids: CASGGARAEAFF.

This clone has just one count. The chain combines TRBV28 with TRBJ1-1; 7 bases agree with TRBD1. The V gene end was trimmed by 6 bases and the J gene end by 4 bases; junction bases not matched to a gene: 5. The length of the CDR3 is 13 residues. The germline gives CDR1 MDHEN, CDR2 SYDVKM. DNA of the CDR3: TGTGCCAGCAGAGCTCAGGGGGGCACTGAAGCTTTCTTT. This codes for CASRAQGGTEAFF.

The chain employs TRBV10-3 and TRBJ1-2, with D possibly being TRBD1 (5 bases). From germline, CDR1 is ENHRY and CDR2 SYGVKD. V shed 3 bases and J shed 13 bases, with 15 bases lying between them. The CDR3 length is 12 residues. The CDR3 region has the DNA TGTGCCATCAGTGACCCCGGGGCCGGTTTCACCTTC. This encodes CAISDPGAGFTF.

This clone was seen only a few times. The chain joins TRBV7-9 to TRBJ2-4; 7 bases are shared with TRBD1. With V trimmed by 5 bases and J by 4 bases, 14 bases remained unmatched. The CDR3 sequence is 17 residues long. Germline lookup yields CDR1 SEHNR and CDR2 FQNEAQ (reference sequence). The CDR3 is CASSRRGGQDPKNIQYF. As DNA, the CDR3 is TGTGCCAGCAGCCGCCGGGGTGGACAGGACCCAAAAAACATTCAGTACTTC.

The V gene is TRBV4-2, the J gene TRBJ1-1, with D perhaps TRBD1 (5 bases). Looked up from germline, CDR1 is LGHNA and CDR2 is YNFKEQ. The CDR3 spans 14 residues. The ends were cut back, 4 bases at V and 5 bases at J, with 14 bases in the middle. The CDR3 here is CASSLPGGRTEAFF. CDR3 nucleotides: TGTGCCAGCAGCCTCCCCGGGGGACGGACTGAAGCTTTCTTT.

The rearrangement uses TRBV10-3 and TRBJ2-3, with 7 bases lining up with TRBD1. The V gene end was trimmed by 0 bases and the J gene end by 0 bases; junction bases not matched to a gene: 3. The germline CDR1 and CDR2 sequences are ENHRY and SYGVKD. This CDR3 comprises 16 residues. CDR3 nucleotides: TGTGCCATCAGTGAGTCTTGGACAGGTAGCACAGATACGCAGTATTTT. It encodes CAISESWTGSTDTQYF.

The rearrangement uses TRBV28 and TRBJ1-3, with a weak D call TRBD1 (6 bases). V was trimmed by 5 bases and J by 4 bases, leaving 12 bases between them. The CDR3 totals 14 residues. Germline CDR1 is MDHEN and CDR2 is SYDVKM. The DNA for the CDR3 is TGTGCCAGCAGTCCACCCGGGACAGGAAACACCATATATTTT. Its protein product is CASSPPGTGNTIYF. Full variable domain (missing parts from reference TRBV28 and TRBJ1-3): DVKVTQSSRYLVKRTGEKVFLECVQDMDHENMFWYRQDPGLGLRLIYFSYDVKMKEKGDIPEGYSVSREKKERFSLILESASTNQTSMYLCASSPPGTGNTIYFGEGSWLTVV.

The gene calls are TRBV28 and TRBJ1-5, with D possibly being TRBD1 (6 bases). The CDR3 extends over 15 amino acids. From germline, CDR1 is MDHEN and CDR2 SYDVKM. The V gene lost 4 bases and the J gene lost 2 bases, with 12 bases spanning the gap. The CDR3 nucleotides read TGTGCCAGCAGTTCTCGGGGGGCGGGCAATCAGCCCCAGCATTTT. It is translated as CASSSRGAGNQPQHF.

V and J are TRBV6-5 and TRBJ2-7; maybe TRBD1 (5 bases). The CDR3 runs 14 residues. From germline, CDR1 is MNHEY and CDR2 SVGAGI. The V end was cut by 2 bases, the J end by 0 bases, with 8 bases between. CDR3 nucleotides: TGTGCCAGCAGTTACGGGGCGGCCTCCTACGAGCAGTACTTC. Protein: CASSYGAASYEQYF.

J is TRBJ2-1 and V is TRBV19; 7 bases fit TRBD2. CDR1 and CDR2 (germline): LNHDA, SQIVND (reference sequence). J was trimmed by 2 bases and V by 5 bases; bases with no gene match: 3. The CDR3 covers 14 residues. The CDR3 protein is CASSGRATYNEQFF. DNA for the CDR3: TGTGCCAGTAGTGGGAGGGCGACCTACAATGAGCAGTTCTTC.

The rearrangement uses TRBV15 and TRBJ1-1; D ambiguous. There are 16 residues in the CDR3. Germline V CDR1 and CDR2: LNHNV, YYDKDF (reference sequence). The V gene lost 5 bases and the J gene lost 0 bases, with 16 bases spanning the gap. DNA for the CDR3: TGTGCCACCAGCGGACCTTACAGAGAAATGAACACTGAAGCTTTCTTT. It yields the protein CATSGPYREMNTEAFF.

This clone has a handful of counts. This chain connects TRBV4-1 to TRBJ1-5; D call uncertain. This CDR3 has 13 amino acids. Germline CDR1 is MGHRA and CDR2 is YSYEKL. Trimming shortened V by 0 bases and J by 6 bases, and 6 bases separated the two germline ends. The CDR3 sequence: CASSQDRGQPQHF. The CDR3 DNA reads as TGCGCCAGCAGCCAAGATCGGGGTCAGCCCCAGCATTTT.

The chain couples TRBV5-1 to TRBJ2-2; 9 positions match TRBD2. The CDR3 contains 15 residues. The V segment lost 1 base and the J segment 6 bases; nucleotides outside the gene matches: 4. Germline V gene lookup returns CDR1 SGHRS and CDR2 YFSETQ. In DNA, the CDR3 is TGCGCCAGCAGCTTGAGATCTAGCGGGGCCGGGGAGCTGTTTTTT. It codes for CASSLRSSGAGELFF.

V gene TRBV4-1 combines with J gene TRBJ2-7, with 7 bases matching TRBD1. Per the germline V gene, CDR1 is MGHRA and CDR2 is YSYEKL. The CDR3 runs 15 residues. V was pared by 6 bases and J by 3 bases, with 11 bases of the junction left unmatched. The CDR3 region is CASRLTNRGGYEQYF. In DNA form, the CDR3 reads TGCGCCAGCAGACTAACAAACAGGGGTGGCTACGAGCAGTACTTC.

This sequence joins TRBV6-4 and TRBJ2-1; TRBD2 matches 8 bases. After removal of 6 bases from V and 10 bases from J, the junction contained 8 bases not matched to a gene. Germline V gene lookup returns CDR1 MRHNA and CDR2 SNTAGT. The CDR3 contains 13 residues. DNA of the CDR3: TGTGCCAGCAGCGACCGGACGGGGGGGGAGCAGTTCTTC. The encoded protein is CASSDRTGGEQFF.

The count of this clone is one. The chain has TRBV19 and TRBJ2-7, with 10 bases identical to TRBD2. Germline-derived CDR1 and CDR2 are LNHDA and SQIVND (reference sequence). Trimming at V came to 2 bases and at J to 0 bases, leaving 1 base not matched to a gene. The CDR3 is 15 amino acids. CDR3 nucleotides: TGTGCCAGTAGTATAACTAGCGGGGCCTCCTACGAGCAGTACTTC. Protein: CASSITSGASYEQYF. The whole variable domain, remainder taken from reference TRBV19 and TRBJ2-7, is DGGITQSPKYLFRKEGQNVTLSCEQNLNHDAMYWYRQDPGQGLRLIYYSQIVNDFQKGDIAEGYSVSREKKESFPLTVTSAQKNPTAFYLCASSITSGASYEQYFGPGTRLTVT.

V is TRBV4-1 and J is TRBJ2-7; possible D gene TRBD2, 5 bases. The CDR3 contains 13 residues. Germline CDR1 reads MGHRA; CDR2 reads YSYEKL. Trimming took off 1 base at V and 6 bases at J, with 10 bases between the two ends. The CDR3 is CASSQGSGFEQYF. CDR3 DNA: TGCGCCAGCAGCCAAGGAAGCGGATTCGAGCAGTACTTC.

This clone was picked up a small number of times. The CDR3 sequence: CASSGLAGLFGELFF. The CDR3 bases are TGTGCCAGCAGTGGACTAGCGGGGCTTTTCGGGGAGCTGTTTTTT. V is TRBV27 and J is TRBJ2-2; the match to TRBD2 covers 12 bases. The CDR3 spans 15 residues. With V trimmed by 5 bases and J by 7 bases, 5 bases remained unmatched. Germline V gene sequence: CDR1 MNHEY, CDR2 SMNVEV (reference sequence).

CDR3 bases: TGTGCCAGCAGTGAAGGGAACTCCCTCTATAATTCACCCCTCCACTTT. Its protein is CASSEGNSLYNSPLHF. V usage is TRBV2 and J usage is TRBJ1-6; D is undetermined. V lost 1 base to trimming and J lost 3 bases, with 10 bases between them. The CDR3 runs to 16 residues. CDR1 and CDR2 from the germline V gene are SNHLY and FYNNEI.

V gene TRBV9 combines with J gene TRBJ2-7; D may match TRBD1 or TRBD2 (7 bases each). This CDR3 has 15 amino acids. CDR1 SGDLS and CDR2 YYNGEE come from the germline V gene. Trimming removed 0 bases at V and 7 bases at J, with 17 bases between. As DNA, the CDR3 is TGTGCCAGCAGCGTAGAATACAGGGGAGGGGAGGAGCAGTACTTC. Amino acids: CASSVEYRGGEEQYF.

The chain couples TRBV27 to TRBJ2-7; either TRBD1 or TRBD2 may fit D (5 bases each). The ends were cut back, 5 bases at V and 4 bases at J, with 12 bases in the middle. CDR1 MNHEY and CDR2 SMNVEV come from the germline V gene (reference sequence). This CDR3 comprises 13 residues. CDR3 sequence reads: CASSLPGRYEQYF. The CDR3, as DNA: TGTGCCAGCAGTCTACCGGGGCGTTACGAGCAGTACTTC.

The rearrangement uses TRBV28 and TRBJ2-2; D unresolved. This CDR3 has 14 amino acids. V gave up 6 bases and J gave up 5 bases, with 13 bases separating them. Germline V gene data show CDR1 as MDHEN and CDR2 as SYDVKM. CDR3 nucleotides: TGTGCCAGCAGCCCCGGGTTGCCTACCGGGGAGCTGTTTTTT. It translates to CASSPGLPTGELFF.

This clone was counted only a few times. This chain uses TRBV19 with TRBJ1-3; D not certain. Trimming pared 3 bases from V and 0 bases from J, leaving 9 bases between. This CDR3 is built from 15 residues. Germline CDR1 LNHDA, CDR2 SQIVND (reference sequence). CDR3 coding DNA: TGTGCCAGTAGTATTTTGCGGGACTCTGGAAACACCATATATTTT. Protein sequence: CASSILRDSGNTIYF.

V and J are TRBV4-3 and TRBJ2-3; no clear D gene. With 4 bases removed from V and 3 bases from J, the gap between germline ends came to 11 bases. The CDR3 spans 14 residues. Germline CDR1 LGHNA, CDR2 YSLEER. The CDR3 reads CASSPGYGTDTQYF. The CDR3 coding sequence is TGCGCCAGCAGCCCCGGGTATGGTACAGATACGCAGTATTTT.